This T cell receptor (beta chain) was obtained from a study of blood T cell repertoires in COVID-19. Study details: COVID-19 samples, acute and convalescent, were from the United States, Italy and Spain. T cells, B-cell-depleted T cells, or PBMCs provided the cDNA or gDNA that served as material.

CDR1 is SGHRS, CDR2 YFSETQ, per germline. V was clipped by 2 bases and J by 4 bases, with 10 bases between them. This CDR3 contains 13 residues. Methods used by the authors: Amplified reference gene primers provided the basis for estimating nucleated cell counts. The assay was immunoSEQ multiplex PCR, and TCRdb's table has in-frame clones only and misses some. For V, J and clone size, that table is used; D and trimming come from the DNA. The sample lists 100,000 or so clones; 80% to 85% were seen once. The rearrangement uses TRBV5-1 and TRBJ2-7, with D possibly being TRBD2 (6 bases). Sequencing was carried out using peripheral blood. The receptor was derived from an older man with active or convalescent COVID-19. CDR3 region: CASSFPGTYEQYF. The CDR3 region has the DNA TGCGCCAGCAGCTTCCCAGGGACTTACGAGCAGTACTTC.